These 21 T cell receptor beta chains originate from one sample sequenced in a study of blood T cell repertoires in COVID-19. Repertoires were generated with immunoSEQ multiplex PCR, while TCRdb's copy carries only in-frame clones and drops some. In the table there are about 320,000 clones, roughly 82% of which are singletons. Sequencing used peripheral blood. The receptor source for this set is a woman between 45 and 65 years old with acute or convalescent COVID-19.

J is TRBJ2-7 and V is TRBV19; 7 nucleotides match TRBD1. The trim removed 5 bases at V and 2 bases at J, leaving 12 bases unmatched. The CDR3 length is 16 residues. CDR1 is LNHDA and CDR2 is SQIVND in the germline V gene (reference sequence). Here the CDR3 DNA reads TGTGCCAGTAGTGCCTCAGGGGGACGGGGAGCCTACGAGCAGTACTTC. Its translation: CASSASGGRGAYEQYF.

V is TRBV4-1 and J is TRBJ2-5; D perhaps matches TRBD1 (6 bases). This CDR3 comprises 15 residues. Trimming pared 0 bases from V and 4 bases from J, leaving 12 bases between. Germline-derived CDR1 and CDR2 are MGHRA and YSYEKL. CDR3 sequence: CASSQDPGAAETQYF. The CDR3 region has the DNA TGCGCCAGCAGCCAAGACCCAGGGGCTGCAGAGACCCAGTACTTC.

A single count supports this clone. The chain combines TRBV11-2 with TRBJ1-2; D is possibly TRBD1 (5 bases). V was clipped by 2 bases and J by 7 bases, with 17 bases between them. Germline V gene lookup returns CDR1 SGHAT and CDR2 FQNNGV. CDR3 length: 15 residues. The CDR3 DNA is TGTGCCAGCAGCTTATTGGGGCGGATTGAAAGTGGCTACACCTTC. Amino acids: CASSLLGRIESGYTF.

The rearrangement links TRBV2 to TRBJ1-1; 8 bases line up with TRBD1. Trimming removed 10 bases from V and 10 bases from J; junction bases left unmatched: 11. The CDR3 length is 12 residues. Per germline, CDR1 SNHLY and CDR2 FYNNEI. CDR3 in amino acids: CATAERTGIAFF. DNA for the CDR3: TGTGCCACTGCCGAGAGGACAGGGATAGCTTTCTTT.

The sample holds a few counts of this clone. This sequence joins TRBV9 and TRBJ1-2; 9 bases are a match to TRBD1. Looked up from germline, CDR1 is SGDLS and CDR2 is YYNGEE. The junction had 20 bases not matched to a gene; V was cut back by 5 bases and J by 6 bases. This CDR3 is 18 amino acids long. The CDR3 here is CASSDRGDRVSVEDGYTF. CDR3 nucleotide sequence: TGTGCCAGCAGTGACCGGGGGGACAGGGTCTCCGTTGAAGATGGCTACACCTTC.

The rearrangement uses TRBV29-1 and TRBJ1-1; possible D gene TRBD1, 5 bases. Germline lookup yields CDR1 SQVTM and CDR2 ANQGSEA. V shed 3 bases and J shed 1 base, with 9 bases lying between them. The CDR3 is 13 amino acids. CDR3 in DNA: TGCAGCGTTGACGTACAGGCGAACACTGAAGCTTTCTTT. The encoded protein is CSVDVQANTEAFF. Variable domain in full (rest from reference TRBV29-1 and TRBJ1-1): SAVISQKPSRDICQRGTSLTIQCQVDSQVTMMFWYRQQPGQSLTLIATANQGSEATYESGFVIDKFPISRPNLTFSTLTVSNMSPEDSSIYLCSVDVQANTEAFFGQGTRLTVV.

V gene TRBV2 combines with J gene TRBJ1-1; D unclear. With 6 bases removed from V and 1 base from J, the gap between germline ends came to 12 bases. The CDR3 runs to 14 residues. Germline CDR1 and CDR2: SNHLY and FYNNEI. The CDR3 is CASRGLTENTEAFF. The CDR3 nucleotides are TGTGCCAGCAGGGGCCTAACAGAGAACACTGAAGCTTTCTTT. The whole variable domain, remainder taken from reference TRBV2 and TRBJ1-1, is EPEVTQTPSHQVTQMGQEVILRCVPISNHLYFYWYRQILGQKVEFLVSFYNNEISEKSEIFDDQFSVERPDGSNFTLKIRSTKLEDSAMYFCASRGLTENTEAFFGQGTRLTVV.

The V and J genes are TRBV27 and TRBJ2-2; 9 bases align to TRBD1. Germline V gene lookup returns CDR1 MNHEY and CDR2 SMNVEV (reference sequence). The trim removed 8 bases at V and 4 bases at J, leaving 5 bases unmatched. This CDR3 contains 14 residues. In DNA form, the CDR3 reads TGTGCCAGCCGCTTGACAGGGGGCACCGGGGAGCTGTTTTTT. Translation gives CASRLTGGTGELFF.

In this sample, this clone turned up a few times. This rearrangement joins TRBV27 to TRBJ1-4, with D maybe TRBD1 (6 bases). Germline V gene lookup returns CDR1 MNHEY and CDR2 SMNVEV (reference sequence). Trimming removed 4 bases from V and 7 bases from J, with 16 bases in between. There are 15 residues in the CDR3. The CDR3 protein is CASSSWTASGEKLFF. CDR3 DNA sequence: TGTGCCAGCAGTTCGTGGACAGCTTCAGGTGAAAAACTGTTTTTT.

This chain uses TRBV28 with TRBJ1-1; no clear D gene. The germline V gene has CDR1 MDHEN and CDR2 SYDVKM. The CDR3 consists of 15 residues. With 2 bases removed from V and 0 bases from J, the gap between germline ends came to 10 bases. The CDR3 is CASSLETRMNTEAFF. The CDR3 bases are TGTGCCAGCAGTTTAGAGACGAGGATGAACACTGAAGCTTTCTTT. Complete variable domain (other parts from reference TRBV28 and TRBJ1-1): DVKVTQSSRYLVKRTGEKVFLECVQDMDHENMFWYRQDPGLGLRLIYFSYDVKMKEKGDIPEGYSVSREKKERFSLILESASTNQTSMYLCASSLETRMNTEAFFGQGTRLTVV.

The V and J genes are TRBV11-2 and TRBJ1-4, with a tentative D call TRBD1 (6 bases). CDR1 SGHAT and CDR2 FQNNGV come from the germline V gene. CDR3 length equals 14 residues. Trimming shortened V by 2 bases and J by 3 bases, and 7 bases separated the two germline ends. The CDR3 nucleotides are TGTGCCAGCAGCTTATGGGGGCCTAATGAAAAACTGTTTTTT. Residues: CASSLWGPNEKLFF.

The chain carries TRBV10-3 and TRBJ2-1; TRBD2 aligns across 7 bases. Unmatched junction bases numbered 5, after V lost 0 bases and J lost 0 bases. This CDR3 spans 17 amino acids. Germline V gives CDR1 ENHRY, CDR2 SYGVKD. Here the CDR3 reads CAISESLGGPSYNEQFF. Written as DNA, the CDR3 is TGTGCCATCAGTGAGTCTTTGGGAGGGCCCTCCTACAATGAGCAGTTCTTC.

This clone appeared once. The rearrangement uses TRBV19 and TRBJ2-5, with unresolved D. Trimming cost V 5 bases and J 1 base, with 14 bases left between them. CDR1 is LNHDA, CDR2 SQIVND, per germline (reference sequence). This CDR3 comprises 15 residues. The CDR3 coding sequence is TGTGCCAGTAGTCTACGGCAGGTCGCCCAAGAGACCCAGTACTTC. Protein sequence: CASSLRQVAQETQYF.

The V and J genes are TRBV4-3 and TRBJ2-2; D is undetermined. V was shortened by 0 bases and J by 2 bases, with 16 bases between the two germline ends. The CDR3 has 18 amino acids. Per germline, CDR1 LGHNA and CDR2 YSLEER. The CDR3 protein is CASSQEGNRVLNTGELFF. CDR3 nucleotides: TGCGCCAGCAGCCAAGAAGGAAACCGGGTCCTTAACACCGGGGAGCTGTTTTTT.

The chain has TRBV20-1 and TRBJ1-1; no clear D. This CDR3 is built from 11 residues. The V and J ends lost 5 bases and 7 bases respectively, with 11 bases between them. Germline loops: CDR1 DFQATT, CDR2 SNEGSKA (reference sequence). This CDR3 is CSAGRMVEAFF. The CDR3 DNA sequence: TGCAGTGCTGGGAGGATGGTTGAAGCTTTCTTT.

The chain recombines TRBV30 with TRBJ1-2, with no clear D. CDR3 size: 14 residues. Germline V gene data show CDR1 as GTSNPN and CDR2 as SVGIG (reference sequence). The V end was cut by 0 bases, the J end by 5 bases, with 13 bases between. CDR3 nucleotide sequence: TGTGCCTGGAGTGTCGCCAGTTGGAGTTATGGCTACACCTTC. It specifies CAWSVASWSYGYTF.

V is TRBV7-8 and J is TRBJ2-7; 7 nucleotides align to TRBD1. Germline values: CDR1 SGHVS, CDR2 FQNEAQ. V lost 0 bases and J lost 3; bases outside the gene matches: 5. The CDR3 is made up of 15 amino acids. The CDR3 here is CASSLAGTEHYEQYF. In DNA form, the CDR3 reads TGTGCCAGCAGCTTAGCGGGGACAGAACACTACGAGCAGTACTTC.

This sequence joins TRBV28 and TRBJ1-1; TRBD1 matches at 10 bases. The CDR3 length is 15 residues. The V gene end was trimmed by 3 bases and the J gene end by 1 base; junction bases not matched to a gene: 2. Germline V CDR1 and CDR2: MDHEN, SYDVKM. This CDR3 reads CASSFGTGENTEAFF. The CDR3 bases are TGTGCCAGCAGTTTCGGGACAGGGGAGAACACTGAAGCTTTCTTT.

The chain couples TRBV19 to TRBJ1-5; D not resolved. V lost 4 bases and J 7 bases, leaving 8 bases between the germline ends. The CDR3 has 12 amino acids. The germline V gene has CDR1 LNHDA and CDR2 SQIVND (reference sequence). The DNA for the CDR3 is TGTGCCAGTAGTAGCCGGGAACAGCCCCAGCATTTT. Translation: CASSSREQPQHF.

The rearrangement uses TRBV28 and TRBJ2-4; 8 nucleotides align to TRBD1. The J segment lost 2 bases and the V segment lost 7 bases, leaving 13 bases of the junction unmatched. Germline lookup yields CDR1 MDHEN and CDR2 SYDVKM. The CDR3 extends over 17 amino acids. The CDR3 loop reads CASIGSFGDRTKNIQYF. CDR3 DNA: TGTGCCAGCATTGGTAGCTTCGGGGACAGGACCAAAAACATTCAGTACTTC.

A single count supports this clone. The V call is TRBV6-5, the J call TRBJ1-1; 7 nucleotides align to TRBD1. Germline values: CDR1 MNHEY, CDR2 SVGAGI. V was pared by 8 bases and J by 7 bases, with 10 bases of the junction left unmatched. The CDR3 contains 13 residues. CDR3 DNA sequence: TGTGCCAGCCTCTTCGACAGGGTTGGTGAAGCTTTCTTT. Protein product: CASLFDRVGEAFF.